Sequencing of this T cell receptor (beta chain) was carried out in a study of cytomegalovirus exposure and HLA in healthy donors. Study findings and constraints: Later work associated around 18,000 TCR beta sequences with HLA alleles at 0.05 false discovery rate.

The PCR made use of 60 Vbeta and 13 Jbeta primers. Here immunoSEQ multiplex PCR was the method, and the copy in TCRdb shows in-frame clones only, minus some. There are about 130,000 clones in the sample; around three quarters occur only once, and approximately 1.8% lies in the top ten. Trimming pared 0 bases from V and 1 base from J, leaving 9 bases between. Germline CDR1 reads SGHTA; CDR2 reads FQGNSA. This CDR3 is 16 amino acids long. Concerning this clone itself: The antigen is not known.

The TCR was taken from a woman aged 50 to 60 in good health and CMV-seronegative. This sequence joins TRBV7-2 and TRBJ1-4; no clear D gene. Sequencing was performed on PBMCs. CDR3 protein: CASSLAGRRTNEKLFF. CDR3 in DNA: TGTGCCAGCAGCTTAGCAGGCAGGCGAACTAATGAAAAACTGTTTTTT.